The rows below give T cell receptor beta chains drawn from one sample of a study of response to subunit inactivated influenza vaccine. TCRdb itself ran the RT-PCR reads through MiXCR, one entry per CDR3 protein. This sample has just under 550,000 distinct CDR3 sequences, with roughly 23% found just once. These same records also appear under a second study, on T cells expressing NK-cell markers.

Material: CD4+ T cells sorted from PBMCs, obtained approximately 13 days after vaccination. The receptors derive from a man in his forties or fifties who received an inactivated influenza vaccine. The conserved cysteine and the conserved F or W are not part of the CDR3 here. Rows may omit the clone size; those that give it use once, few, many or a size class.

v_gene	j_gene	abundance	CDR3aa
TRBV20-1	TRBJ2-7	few	SASLRGIGYEQY
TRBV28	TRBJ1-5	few	ASSAGLWNQPQH
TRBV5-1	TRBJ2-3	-	ASGPMGQGRDTQY
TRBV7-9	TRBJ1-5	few	ASSYSQGVGNQPQH
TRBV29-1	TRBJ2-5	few	SVEGGSAATQETQY
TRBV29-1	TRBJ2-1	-	SIKRGGLGEQF
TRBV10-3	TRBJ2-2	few	AISESLRVNTGELF
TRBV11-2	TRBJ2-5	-	ASSIGTSGEKETQY
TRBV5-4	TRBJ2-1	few	ASSEGLAEDNEQF
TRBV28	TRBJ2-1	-	ASSFGGMGWVEQF
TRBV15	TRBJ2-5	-	ATQGGAGSGETQY
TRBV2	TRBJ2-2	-	ASSQNRGWELF
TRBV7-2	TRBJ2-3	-	ASSFRRPSTDTQY
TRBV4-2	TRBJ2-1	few	ASSQTPGGRVDEQF
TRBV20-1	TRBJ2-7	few	SAREGNTWYEQY
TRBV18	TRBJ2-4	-	ASSPDYRVGKNIQY
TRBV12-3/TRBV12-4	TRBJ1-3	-	ASRHPSGNTIY
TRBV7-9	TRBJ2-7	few	ASSWTGGIYEQY
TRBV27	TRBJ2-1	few	ASSELRGGGHEQF
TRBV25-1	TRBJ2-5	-	ASSSNSGVETQY